The following is a TCR beta chain sequence with its context. V gave up 2 bases and J gave up 10 bases; unmatched junction bases: 6. Looked up from germline, CDR1 is MRHNA and CDR2 is SNTAGT. The CDR3 has 14 amino acids. The record originates from a study of technical replicates of blood from a few donors. Method: immunoSEQ multiplex PCR; TCRdb's copy keeps in-frame clones and lacks some. The sample contains 70,000 to 85,000 clones, roughly 97% of which appear only once. The material sequenced was T cells isolated from PBMCs. The rearrangement links TRBV6-4 to TRBJ2-1; 9 nucleotides line up with TRBD1. The receptor comes from a human donor in good health. CDR3: CASSDGGQGGEQFF. The CDR3 DNA follows: TGTGCCAGCAGTGACGGGGGACAGGGTGGGGAGCAGTTCTTC.